This is a list of T cell receptor beta chains from one sample in a study of blood T cell repertoires in COVID-19. TCRdb's table, derived via immunoSEQ multiplex PCR, lists solely in-frame clones and lacks some. The top ten hold 1% to 1.5% of the sample, which has a few hundred thousand clones, around 90% seen once. The sequencing sample was made of peripheral blood. These receptors were obtained from a man between 40 and 49 years old with acute or convalescent COVID-19. Both conserved end residues are part of each CDR3. The D gene is left open where the match is weak. Clone size is stated in some rows and not others, as once, few, many or a class when expanded.

clone size	V gene	D gene	J gene	CDR3 DNA	CDR3 protein
.	TRBV28	TRBD1	TRBJ2-7	TGTGCCATAAGCCACAGGGGCTTCTCCTACGAGCAGTACTTC	CAISHRGFSYEQYF
.	TRBV27	.	TRBJ1-3	TGTGCCAGCAGCCCTCGGGGTTCTGGAAACACCATATATTTT	CASSPRGSGNTIYF
.	TRBV18	.	TRBJ1-1	TGTGCCAGCTGTGGGCTCAACACTGAAGCTTTCTTT	CASCGLNTEAFF
few	TRBV7-2	TRBD1	TRBJ2-6	TGTGCCAGCAGCTTGACAGGGGACTCGCTTCTCAGGGCCAACGTCCTGACTTTC	CASSLTGDSLLRANVLTF
.	TRBV9	.	TRBJ2-1	TGTGCCAGCAGCTATTACGGGACTCTTGGCTCCTACAATGAGCAGTTCTTC	CASSYYGTLGSYNEQFF
.	TRBV5-1	TRBD1	TRBJ1-5	TGCGCCAGCAGCTTCGGGACAGGGGACCAGCCCCAGCATTTT	CASSFGTGDQPQHF
.	TRBV27	TRBD2	TRBJ2-7	TGTGCCAGCAGTTTATCCCCCGGACTAGCGGGAGTGGGCGAGCAGTACTTC	CASSLSPGLAGVGEQYF
.	TRBV28	TRBD1	TRBJ2-2	TGTGCCAGCAGTTCGACAGGGGTGAACACCGGGGAGCTGTTTTTT	CASSSTGVNTGELFF
.	TRBV4-3	.	TRBJ2-1	TGCGCCAGCAGCCAAGGGGTAGCGGCCAAGGATGAGCAGTTCTTC	CASSQGVAAKDEQFF
.	TRBV6-1	.	TRBJ1-2	TGTGCCAGCAGTGACAACAGGTTTAAAGGCTACACCTTC	CASSDNRFKGYTF
.	TRBV29-1	TRBD2	TRBJ2-7	TGCAGCGCCATCGCCCTCGGGACTAGCGGAACCTACGAGCAGTACTTC	CSAIALGTSGTYEQYF
.	TRBV27	.	TRBJ1-4	TGTGCCAGCAGTTCCCTACAGGCCGGGGAAAAACTGTTTTTT	CASSSLQAGEKLFF
.	TRBV18	.	TRBJ1-1	TGTGCCAGCTCGCCCTCAGAGAACACTGAAGCTTTCTTT	CASSPSENTEAFF
.	TRBV7-9	.	TRBJ1-3	TGTGCCAGCAACCCAACAGGGTTTCAGGGAAACACCATATATTTT	CASNPTGFQGNTIYF
.	TRBV11-1	TRBD1	TRBJ2-5	TGTGCCAGCAGCTTAGCCATAGGCCACAGGGGGCACCAAGAGACCCAGTACTTC	CASSLAIGHRGHQETQYF
.	TRBV15	.	TRBJ1-2	TGTGCCACCAGCAGAGGTGGAGGGGTTGGGTATGGCTACACCTTC	CATSRGGGVGYGYTF
few	TRBV21-1	.	TRBJ1-2	TGTGCCAGCAGCAAAGTTCCGGAGTCGGGTTACACCTTC	CASSKVPESGYTF
.	TRBV7-9	.	TRBJ1-4	TGTGCCCAGGGAGGGGAAAAACTGTTTTTT	CAQGGEKLFF
.	TRBV5-6	.	TRBJ2-1	TGTGCCAGCAGCGGGGACATCCTAGAGCAGTTCTTC	CASSGDILEQFF
.	TRBV5-4	.	TRBJ1-1	TGTGCCAGCAGCTTACCGGGGGGGCGGGACACTGAAGCTTTCTTT	CASSLPGGRDTEAFF
.	TRBV7-8	.	TRBJ2-7	TGTGCCAGCAGCTTACTGGCTTCCCCCTACGAGCAGTACTTC	CASSLLASPYEQYF
.	TRBV6-5	.	TRBJ2-2	TGTGCCAGCACCCCAGGTTCGAACACCGGGGAGCTGTTTTTT	CASTPGSNTGELFF